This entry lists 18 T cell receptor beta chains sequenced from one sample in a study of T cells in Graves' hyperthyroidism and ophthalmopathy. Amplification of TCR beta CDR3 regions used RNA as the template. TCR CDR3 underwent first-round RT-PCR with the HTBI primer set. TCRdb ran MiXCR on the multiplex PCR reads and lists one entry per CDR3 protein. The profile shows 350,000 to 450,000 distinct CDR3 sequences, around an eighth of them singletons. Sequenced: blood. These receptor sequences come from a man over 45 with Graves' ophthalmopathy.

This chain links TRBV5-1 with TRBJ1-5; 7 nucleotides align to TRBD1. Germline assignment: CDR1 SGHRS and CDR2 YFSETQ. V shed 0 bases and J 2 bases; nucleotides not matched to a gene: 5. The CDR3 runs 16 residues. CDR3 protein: CASSLGGGQRNQPQHF. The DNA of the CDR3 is TGCGCCAGCAGCTTGGGAGGGGGACAGCGCAATCAGCCCCAGCATTTT.

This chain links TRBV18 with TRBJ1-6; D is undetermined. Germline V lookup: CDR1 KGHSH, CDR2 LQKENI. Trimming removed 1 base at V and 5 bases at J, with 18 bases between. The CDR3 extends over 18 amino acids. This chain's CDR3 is CASSPLGTAGSNNSPLHF. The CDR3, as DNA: TGTGCCAGCTCACCACTCGGCACGGCGGGCAGTAATAATTCACCCCTCCACTTT.

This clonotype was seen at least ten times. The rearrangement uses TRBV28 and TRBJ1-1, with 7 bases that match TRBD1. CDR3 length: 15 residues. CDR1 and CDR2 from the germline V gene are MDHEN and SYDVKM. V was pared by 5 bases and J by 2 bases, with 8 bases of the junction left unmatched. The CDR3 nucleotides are TGTGCCAGCAGTCCACCGGACAGGCTTAACACTGAAGCTTTCTTT. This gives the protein CASSPPDRLNTEAFF.

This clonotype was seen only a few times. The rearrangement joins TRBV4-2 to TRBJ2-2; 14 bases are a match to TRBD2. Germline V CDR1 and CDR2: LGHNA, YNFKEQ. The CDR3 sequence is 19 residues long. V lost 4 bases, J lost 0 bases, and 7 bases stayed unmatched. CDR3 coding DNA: TGTGCCAGCAGCCGACTAGCGGGAGGGGGTGGAACGAACACCGGGGAGCTGTTTTTT. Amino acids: CASSRLAGGGGTNTGELFF.

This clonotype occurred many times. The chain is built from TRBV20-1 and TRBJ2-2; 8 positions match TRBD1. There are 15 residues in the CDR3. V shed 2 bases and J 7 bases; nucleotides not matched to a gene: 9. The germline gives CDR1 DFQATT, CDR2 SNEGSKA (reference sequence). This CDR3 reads CSARSQDREYGELFF. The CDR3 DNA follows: TGCAGTGCTAGATCCCAGGACAGGGAATACGGGGAGCTGTTTTTT.

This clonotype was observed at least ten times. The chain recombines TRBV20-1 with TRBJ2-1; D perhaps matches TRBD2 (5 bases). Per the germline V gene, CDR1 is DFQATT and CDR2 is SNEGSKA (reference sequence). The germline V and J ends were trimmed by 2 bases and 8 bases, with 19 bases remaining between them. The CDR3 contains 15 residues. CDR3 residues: CSARPRVGVEHEQFF. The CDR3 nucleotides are TGCAGTGCTAGACCTCGCGTGGGAGTAGAGCATGAGCAGTTCTTC.

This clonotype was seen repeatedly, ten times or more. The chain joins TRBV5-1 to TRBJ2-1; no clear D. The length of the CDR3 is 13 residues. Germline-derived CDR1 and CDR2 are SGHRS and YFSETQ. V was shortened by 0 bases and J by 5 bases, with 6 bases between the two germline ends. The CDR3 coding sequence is TGCGCCAGCAGCTTGGCGGCCGACAATGAGCAGTTCTTC. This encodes CASSLAADNEQFF.

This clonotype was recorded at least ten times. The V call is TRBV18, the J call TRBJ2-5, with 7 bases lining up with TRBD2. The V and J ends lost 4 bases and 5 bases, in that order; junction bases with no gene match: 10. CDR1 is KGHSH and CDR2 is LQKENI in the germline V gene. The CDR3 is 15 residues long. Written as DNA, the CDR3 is TGTGCCAGCTCACTGGCCACCGCGGGGGTCGAGACCCAGTACTTC. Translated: CASSLATAGVETQYF.

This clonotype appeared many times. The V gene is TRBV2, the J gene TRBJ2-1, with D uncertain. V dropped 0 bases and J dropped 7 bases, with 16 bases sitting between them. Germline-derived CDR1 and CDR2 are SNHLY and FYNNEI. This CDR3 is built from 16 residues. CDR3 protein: CASSEALLIAPNEQFF. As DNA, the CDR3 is TGTGCCAGCAGTGAAGCGCTTCTGATCGCTCCAAATGAGCAGTTCTTC. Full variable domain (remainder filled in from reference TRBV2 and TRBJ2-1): EPEVTQTPSHQVTQMGQEVILRCVPISNHLYFYWYRQILGQKVEFLVSFYNNEISEKSEIFDDQFSVERPDGSNFTLKIRSTKLEDSAMYFCASSEALLIAPNEQFFGPGTRLTVL.

The CDR3: CASSGSGSNNEQFF. The CDR3 DNA follows: TGTGCCAGCAGTGGTAGCGGGAGTAACAATGAGCAGTTCTTC. The V and J genes are TRBV2 and TRBJ2-1; TRBD2 matches 9 bases. Trimming took 4 bases from V and 5 from J; bases not matched to a gene: 3. The CDR3 sequence is 14 residues long. Looked up from germline, CDR1 is SNHLY and CDR2 is FYNNEI.

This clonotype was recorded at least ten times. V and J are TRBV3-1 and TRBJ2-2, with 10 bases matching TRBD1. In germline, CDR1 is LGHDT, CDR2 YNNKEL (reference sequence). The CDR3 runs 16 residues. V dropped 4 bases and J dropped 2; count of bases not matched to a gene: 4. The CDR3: CASSLGTGANTGELFF. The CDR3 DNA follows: TGTGCCAGCAGCCTTGGGACAGGGGCCAACACCGGGGAGCTGTTTTTT.

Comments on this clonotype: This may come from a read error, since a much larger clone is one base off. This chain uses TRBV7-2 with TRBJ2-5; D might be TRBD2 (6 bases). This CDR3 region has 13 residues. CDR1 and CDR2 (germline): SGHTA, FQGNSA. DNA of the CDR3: TGTGGCAGCAGCCCGGAAGCGGGAGAGACCCAGTACTTC. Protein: CGSSPEAGETQYF.

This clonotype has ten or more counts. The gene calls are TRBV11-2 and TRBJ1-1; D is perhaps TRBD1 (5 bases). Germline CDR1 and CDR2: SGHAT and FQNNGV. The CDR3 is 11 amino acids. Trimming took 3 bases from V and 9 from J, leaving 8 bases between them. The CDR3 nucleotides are TGTGCCAGCAGCTTGTCAGGGAAAGCTTTCTTT. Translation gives CASSLSGKAFF.

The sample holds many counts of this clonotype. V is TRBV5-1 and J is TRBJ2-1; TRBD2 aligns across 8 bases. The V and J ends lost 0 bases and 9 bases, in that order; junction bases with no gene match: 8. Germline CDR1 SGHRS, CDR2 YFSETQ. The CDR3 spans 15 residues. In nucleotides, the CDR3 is TGCGCCAGCAGCTTGGACGGGAGGGCCACTGGTGAGCAGTTCTTC. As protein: CASSLDGRATGEQFF.

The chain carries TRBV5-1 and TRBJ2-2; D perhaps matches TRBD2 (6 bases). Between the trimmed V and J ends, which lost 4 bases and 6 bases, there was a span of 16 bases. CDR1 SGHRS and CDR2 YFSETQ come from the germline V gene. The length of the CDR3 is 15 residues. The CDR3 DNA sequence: TGCGCCAGCAGCGCGGGACGAGGTGTCGCCGGGGAGCTGTTTTTT. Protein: CASSAGRGVAGELFF.

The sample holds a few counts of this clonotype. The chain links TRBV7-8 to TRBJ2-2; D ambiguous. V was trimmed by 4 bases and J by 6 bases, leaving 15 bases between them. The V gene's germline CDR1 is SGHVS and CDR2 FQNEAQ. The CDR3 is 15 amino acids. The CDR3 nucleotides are TGTGCCAGCAGCTCACTCCTCCCTGCATCCGGGGAGCTGTTTTTT. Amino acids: CASSSLLPASGELFF.

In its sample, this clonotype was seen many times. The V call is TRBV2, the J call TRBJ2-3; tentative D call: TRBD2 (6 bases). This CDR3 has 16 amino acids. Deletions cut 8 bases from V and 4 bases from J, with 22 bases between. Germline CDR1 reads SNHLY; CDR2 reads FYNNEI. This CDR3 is CASEFPGLALADTQYF. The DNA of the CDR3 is TGTGCCAGCGAATTCCCAGGGCTAGCGCTGGCAGATACGCAGTATTTT.

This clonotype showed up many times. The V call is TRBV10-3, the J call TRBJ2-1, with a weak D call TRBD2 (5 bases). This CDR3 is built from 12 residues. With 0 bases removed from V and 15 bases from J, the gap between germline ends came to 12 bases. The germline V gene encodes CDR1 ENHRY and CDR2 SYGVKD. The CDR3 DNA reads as TGTGCCATCAGTGAGTCGGCAGGACTTCCGTTCTTC. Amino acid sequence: CAISESAGLPFF.